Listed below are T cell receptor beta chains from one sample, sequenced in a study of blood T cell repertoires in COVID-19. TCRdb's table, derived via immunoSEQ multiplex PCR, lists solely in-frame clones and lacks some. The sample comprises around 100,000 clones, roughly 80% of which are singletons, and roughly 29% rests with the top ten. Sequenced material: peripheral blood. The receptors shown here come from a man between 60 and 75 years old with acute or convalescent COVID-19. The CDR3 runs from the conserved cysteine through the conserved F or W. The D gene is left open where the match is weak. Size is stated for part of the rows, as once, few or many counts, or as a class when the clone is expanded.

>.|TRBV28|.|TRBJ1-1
TGTGCCAGCAGTCTATGGACATCATCTGAAGCTTTCTTT
CASSLWTSSEAFF
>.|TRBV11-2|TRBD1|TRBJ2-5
TGTGCCAGCAGCTTAGAGACAGGGGTTGAGACCCAGTACTTC
CASSLETGVETQYF
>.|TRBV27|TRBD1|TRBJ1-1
TGTGCCAGCAGTCTCGTCGGACAGGGGGTATCTGAAGCTTTCTTT
CASSLVGQGVSEAFF
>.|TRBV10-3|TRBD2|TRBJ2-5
TGTGCCATCAGGACTAGCGGGAGGGAAGAGACCCAGTACTTC
CAIRTSGREETQYF
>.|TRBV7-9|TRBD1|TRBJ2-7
TGTGCCAGCAGCTCGACGGACAGGGGCCACGAGCAGTACTTC
CASSSTDRGHEQYF
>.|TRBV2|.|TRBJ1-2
TGTGCCAGCAGAGAAGACCTAACCCCTAACTATGGCTACACCTTC
CASREDLTPNYGYTF
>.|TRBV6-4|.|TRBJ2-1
TGTGCCAGCAGTGGGTCCCCCAGCGGTAGCTCCTACAATGAGCAGTTCTTC
CASSGSPSGSSYNEQFF
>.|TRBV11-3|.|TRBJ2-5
TGTGCCAGCAGCTTTGGTAGAGAGACCCAGTACTTC
CASSFGRETQYF
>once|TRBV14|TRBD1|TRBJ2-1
TGTGCCAGCAGCCAAGCCGTCGGGCAGGGGGCGTACAATGAGCAGTTCTTC
CASSQAVGQGAYNEQFF
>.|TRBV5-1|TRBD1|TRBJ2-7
TGCGCCAGCAGCTTTCAGGGGGCGTCCTACGAGCAGTACTTC
CASSFQGASYEQYF
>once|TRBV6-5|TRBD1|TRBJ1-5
TGTGCCAGCAGTTACAGGGGACAGAGCAATCAGCCCCAGCATTTT
CASSYRGQSNQPQHF
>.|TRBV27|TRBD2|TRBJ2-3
TGTGCCAGCAGCTCCGCCGGGGGAGGGACTCGCACAGATACGCAGTATTTT
CASSSAGGGTRTDTQYF
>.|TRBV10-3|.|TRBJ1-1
TGTGCCATCAGTGAGCTGATCGGCACTGAAGCTTTCTTT
CAISELIGTEAFF
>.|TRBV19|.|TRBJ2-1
TGTGCCAGTAGTATAAGCGCCCGCTCCTACAATGAGCAGTTCTTC
CASSISARSYNEQFF
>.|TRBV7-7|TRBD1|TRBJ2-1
TGTGCTAGCAGCTCCTCGGGACAGGGGGCGAGGAATGAGCAGTTCTTC
CASSSSGQGARNEQFF
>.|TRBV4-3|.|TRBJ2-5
TGCGCCAGCAGCCAAGATTACACAGCCTTAAGGGAGACCCAGTACTTC
CASSQDYTALRETQYF
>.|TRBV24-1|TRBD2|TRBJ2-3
TGTGCCACCAGTGTTAGCGGGAGGGCAATAGATACGCAGTATTTT
CATSVSGRAIDTQYF
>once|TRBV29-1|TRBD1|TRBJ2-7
TGCAGCGTACAACAGGGGGCTGGCTACGAGCAGTACTTC
CSVQQGAGYEQYF
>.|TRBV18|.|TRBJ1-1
TGTGCCAGCTCACCACCACCGACAGGTGCCACTGAAGCTTTCTTT
CASSPPPTGATEAFF
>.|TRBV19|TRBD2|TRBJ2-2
TGTGCCAGTAATCCGGGAGGGGACACCGGGGAGCTGTTTTTT
CASNPGGDTGELFF
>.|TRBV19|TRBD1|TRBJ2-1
TGTGCCAGTAGCACCAGCTATTCTTGGACAGGGGAAGCTAAAGAGCAGTTCTTC
CASSTSYSWTGEAKEQFF
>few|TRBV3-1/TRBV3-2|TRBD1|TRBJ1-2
TGTGCCAGCAGCCAGCTCCGGGACAGGGGTGGCTACACCTTC
CASSQLRDRGGYTF
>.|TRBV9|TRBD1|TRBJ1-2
TGTGCCAGCAGACTCTCCCCGGGACAGGGGTCCTATGGCTACACCTTC
CASRLSPGQGSYGYTF
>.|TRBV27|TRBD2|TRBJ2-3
TGTGCCAGCAGTAGGACTAGCGGGAGTTATACGCAGTATTTT
CASSRTSGSYTQYF
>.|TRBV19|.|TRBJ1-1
TGTGCCAGTATGGGCCGGGGGGCAGGTATGGGGATGAACACTGAAGCTTTCTTT
CASMGRGAGMGMNTEAFF
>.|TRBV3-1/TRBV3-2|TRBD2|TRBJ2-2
TGTGCCAGCAGCCTTTGGGGACTAGCGCCCGAACGGGGCACCGGGGAGCTGTTTTTT
CASSLWGLAPERGTGELFF
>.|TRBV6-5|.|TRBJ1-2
TGTGCCAGCAGTTACTCGGGACAAACTGGCTACACCTTC
CASSYSGQTGYTF
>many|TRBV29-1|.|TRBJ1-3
TGCAGCGTCGCGGAGGGGCCACCTTCAGGAAACACCATATATTTT
CSVAEGPPSGNTIYF
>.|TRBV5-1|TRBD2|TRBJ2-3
TGCGCCAGCAGCTTGTGGGAGGGGCCCAGCACGCAGTATTTT
CASSLWEGPSTQYF
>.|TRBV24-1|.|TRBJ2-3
TGTGCCACCAGTGATTCGCTACAGCACTTCACAGATACGCAGTATTTT
CATSDSLQHFTDTQYF
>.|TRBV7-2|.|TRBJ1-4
TGTGCCAGCAGCTCGAACCACAGGGCGTTGAGGGGAAAACTGTTTTTT
CASSSNHRALRGKLFF
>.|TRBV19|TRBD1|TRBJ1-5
TGTGCCACCTCATCCGGACAGGACCCTTTCAATCAGCCCCAGCATTTT
CATSSGQDPFNQPQHF
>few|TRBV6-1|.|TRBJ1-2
TGTGCCAGCAGTGATGTAGACAGGTCCTATGGCTACACCTTC
CASSDVDRSYGYTF
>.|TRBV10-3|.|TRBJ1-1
TGTGCCATCAAACCGGACCGGGGGGGGAACACTGAAGCTTTCTTT
CAIKPDRGGNTEAFF
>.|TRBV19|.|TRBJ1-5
TGTGCCAGTAGTATGGGCAGGCCTTATAGCAATCAGCCCCAGCATTTT
CASSMGRPYSNQPQHF
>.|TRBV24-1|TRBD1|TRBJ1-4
TGTGCCACCAGTGATCCGTCGGGACAGGGGGCAGGGGAAAAACTGTTTTTT
CATSDPSGQGAGEKLFF
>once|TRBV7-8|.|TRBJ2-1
TGTGCCAGCAGCTCACTCGGATCCAGGACAGCGAATTACAATGAGCAGTTCTTC
CASSSLGSRTANYNEQFF
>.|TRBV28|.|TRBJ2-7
TGTGCCAGCAGTTTTATCACAGGACGAGCCTACGAGCAGTACTTC
CASSFITGRAYEQYF
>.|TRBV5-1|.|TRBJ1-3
TGCGCCAGCAGTCCCCTAGGGGGAGGAAACACCATATATTTT
CASSPLGGGNTIYF
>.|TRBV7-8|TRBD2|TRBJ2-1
TGTGCCAGCAGCCCACGTGGGAGCGGGATCTCCTACAATGAGCAGTTCTTC
CASSPRGSGISYNEQFF
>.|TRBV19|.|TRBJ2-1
TGTGCCAGTAGTATCGTTGGGCAGGGGAAGTTCGATGAGCAGTTCTTC
CASSIVGQGKFDEQFF
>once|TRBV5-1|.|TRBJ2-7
TGCGCCAGCAGCTTGGGGTCAGGCTCCTACGAGCAGTACTTC
CASSLGSGSYEQYF
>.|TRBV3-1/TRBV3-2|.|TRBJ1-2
TGTGCCAGCAGCCAAGTTCCTGCGGCCGGCTACACCTTC
CASSQVPAAGYTF
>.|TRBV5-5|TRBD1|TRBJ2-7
TGTGCCAGCGGGACAGGATCCCTGGTAGTCTACGAGCAGTACTTC
CASGTGSLVVYEQYF
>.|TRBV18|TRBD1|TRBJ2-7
TGTGCCAGCTCACTCCGGGACAGGGACTACGAGCAGTACTTC
CASSLRDRDYEQYF
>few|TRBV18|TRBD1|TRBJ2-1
TGTGCCAGCTCGAATCAGGGGGTCAGCTCCTACAATGAGCAGTTCTTC
CASSNQGVSSYNEQFF
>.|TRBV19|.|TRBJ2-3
TGTGCCAGTAGTATTTTCTCGTTCTCAGATACGCAGTATTTT
CASSIFSFSDTQYF
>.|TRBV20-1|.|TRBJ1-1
TGCAGTGCTAGAGACCGTATAGAAGCTTTCTTT
CSARDRIEAFF
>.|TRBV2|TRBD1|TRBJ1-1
TGTGCCAGCAGTGGGGACAGCTTAACTGAAGCTTTCTTT
CASSGDSLTEAFF
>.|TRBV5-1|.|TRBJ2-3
TGCGCCAGCACCAACGAGCACACGCAGTATTTT
CASTNEHTQYF